Listed here are 11 T cell receptor beta chains from one sample, sequenced in a study of OX40 agonist ivuxolimab in advanced cancers. Libraries were prepared by immunoSEQ multiplex PCR; TCRdb keeps only in-frame clonotypes and omits some of them. The table has more than 100,000 clones, around 89% seen once; the top ten hold more than 0.45%. The input for sequencing was CD4+ or CD8+ T cells sorted from blood, taken in a trial of the OX40 agonist ivuxolimab. These receptors were obtained from an adult with an advanced solid tumor such as melanoma, head and neck, liver or kidney cancer.

The DNA of the CDR3 is TGCAGCGTCCGCCTCCCATTGAACACTGAAGCTTTCTTT. The encoded protein is CSVRLPLNTEAFF. The rearrangement links TRBV29-1 to TRBJ1-1, with unresolved D. The CDR3 has 13 amino acids. Looked up from germline, CDR1 is SQVTM and CDR2 is ANQGSEA. V was trimmed by 6 bases and J by 0 bases, leaving 11 bases between them.

This clone was counted a single time. The chain recombines TRBV7-9 with TRBJ1-1, with D perhaps matching TRBD1 (6 bases). The CDR3 contains 15 residues. V was pared by 5 bases and J by 4 bases, with 17 bases between. CDR1 SEHNR and CDR2 FQNEAQ come from the germline V gene (reference sequence). This chain's CDR3 is CASSPGPGVGTEAFF. The CDR3 DNA sequence: TGTGCCAGCAGCCCTGGGCCAGGGGTCGGCACTGAAGCTTTCTTT.

V is TRBV7-2 and J is TRBJ2-6; D gene ambiguous. Germline V lookup: CDR1 SGHTA, CDR2 FQGNSA. This CDR3 is 16 amino acids long. The germline V and J ends were trimmed by 0 bases and 1 base, with 7 bases remaining between them. In DNA form, the CDR3 reads TGTGCCAGCAGCTTAGCTGGCAGGTCTGGGGCCAACGTCCTGACTTTC. Translating gives CASSLAGRSGANVLTF.

The chain has TRBV11-2 and TRBJ1-6; D gene ambiguous. Germline V gene sequence: CDR1 SGHAT, CDR2 FQNNGV. The CDR3 has 14 amino acids. The V end was cut by 2 bases, the J end by 12 bases, with 14 bases between. The CDR3 reads CASSLRASNRPLHF. CDR3 DNA sequence: TGTGCCAGCAGCTTACGGGCCAGTAATCGACCCCTCCACTTT.

This chain links TRBV2 with TRBJ1-2; D remains ambiguous. The CDR3 has 13 residues. Trimming cost V 2 bases and J 0 bases, with 4 bases left between them. The germline gives CDR1 SNHLY, CDR2 FYNNEI. The CDR3 protein is CASSEQANYGYTF. The CDR3 DNA reads as TGTGCCAGCAGTGAACAGGCTAACTATGGCTACACCTTC.

The V and J genes are TRBV15 and TRBJ2-7, with D maybe TRBD1 (5 bases). Trimming cost V 0 bases and J 6 bases, with 12 bases left between them. This CDR3 is 14 amino acids long. Germline CDR1 reads LNHNV; CDR2 reads YYDKDF (reference sequence). This chain's CDR3 is CATSRDRVLAEQYF. The CDR3 coding sequence is TGTGCCACCAGCAGAGACAGGGTCCTTGCCGAGCAGTACTTC.

This clone was detected once. J is TRBJ2-1 and V is TRBV30; TRBD2 matches at 8 bases. The CDR3 totals 15 residues. The germline CDR1 and CDR2 sequences are GTSNPN and SVGIG (reference sequence). With 0 bases clipped from V and 6 bases from J, the junction kept 7 bases outside the gene matches. CDR3 residues: CAWSVASGHFNEQFF. DNA for the CDR3: TGTGCCTGGAGTGTAGCTAGCGGGCATTTCAATGAGCAGTTCTTC.

The rearrangement links TRBV19 to TRBJ2-3; 8 bases are a match to TRBD2. This CDR3 has 17 residues. After removal of 5 bases from V and 4 bases from J, the junction contained 14 bases not matched to a gene. Germline V gene data show CDR1 as LNHDA and CDR2 as SQIVND (reference sequence). This chain's CDR3 is CASSLSPPRGGSDTQYF. CDR3 coding DNA: TGTGCCAGTAGTCTCTCCCCCCCCCGGGGGGGATCAGATACGCAGTATTTT.

Only one count was recorded for this clone. The rearrangement joins TRBV7-9 to TRBJ1-1; D is possibly TRBD1 (6 bases). The CDR3 extends over 14 amino acids. CDR1 is SEHNR and CDR2 is FQNEAQ in the germline V gene (reference sequence). V lost 1 base and J lost 4, with 10 bases in between. The CDR3 nucleotides are TGTGCCAGCAGCTTAGATGCCAGGGGCACTGAAGCTTTCTTT. This translates into CASSLDARGTEAFF.

This chain joins TRBV7-2 and TRBJ2-3; D might be TRBD1 (5 bases). The germline V and J ends were trimmed by 5 bases and 3 bases, with 12 bases remaining between them. Per germline, CDR1 SGHTA and CDR2 FQGNSA. The CDR3 has 14 residues. DNA of the CDR3: TGTGCCAGCAGCCCCCTGCCAGGGACAGATACGCAGTATTTT. Its protein is CASSPLPGTDTQYF.

This clone was seen just once. The chain has TRBV7-2 and TRBJ1-1; D possibly corresponds to TRBD1 (6 bases). In germline, CDR1 is SGHTA, CDR2 FQGNSA. This CDR3 contains 12 residues. V shed 11 bases and J shed 8 bases, with 18 bases lying between them. This CDR3 is CAVRGSGLEAFF. DNA for the CDR3: TGTGCCGTAAGGGGGTCCGGGTTGGAAGCTTTCTTT.